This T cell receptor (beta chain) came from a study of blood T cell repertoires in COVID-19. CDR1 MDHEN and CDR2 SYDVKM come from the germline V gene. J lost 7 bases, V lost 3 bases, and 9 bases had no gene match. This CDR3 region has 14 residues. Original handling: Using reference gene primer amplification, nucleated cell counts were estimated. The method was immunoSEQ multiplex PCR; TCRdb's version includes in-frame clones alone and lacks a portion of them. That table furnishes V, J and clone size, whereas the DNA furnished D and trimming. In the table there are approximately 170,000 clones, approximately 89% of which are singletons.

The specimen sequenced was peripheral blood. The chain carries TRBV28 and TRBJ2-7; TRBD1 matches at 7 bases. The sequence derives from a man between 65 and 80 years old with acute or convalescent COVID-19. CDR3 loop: CASSLRGGPEEQYF. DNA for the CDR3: TGTGCCAGCAGTTTGAGAGGGGGCCCGGAGGAGCAGTACTTC.